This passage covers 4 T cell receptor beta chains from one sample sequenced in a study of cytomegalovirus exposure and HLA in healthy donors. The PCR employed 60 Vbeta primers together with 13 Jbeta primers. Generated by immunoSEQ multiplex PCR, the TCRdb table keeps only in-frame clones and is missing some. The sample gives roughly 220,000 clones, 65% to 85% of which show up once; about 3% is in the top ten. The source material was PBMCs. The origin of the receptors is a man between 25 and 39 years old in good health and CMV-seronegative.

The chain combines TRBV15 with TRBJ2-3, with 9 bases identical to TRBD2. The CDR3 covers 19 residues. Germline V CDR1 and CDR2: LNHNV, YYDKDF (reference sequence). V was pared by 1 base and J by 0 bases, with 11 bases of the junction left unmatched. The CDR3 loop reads CATSRVGLSGGQSTDTQYF. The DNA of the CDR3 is TGTGCCACCAGCAGAGTCGGCTTGAGCGGGGGGCAGAGCACAGATACGCAGTATTTT. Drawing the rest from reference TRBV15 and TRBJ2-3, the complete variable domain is DAMVIQNPRYQVTQFGKPVTLSCSQTLNHNVMYWYQQKSSQAPKLLFHYYDKDFNNEADTPDNFQSRRPNTSFCFLDIRSPGLGDTAMYLCATSRVGLSGGQSTDTQYFGPGTRLTVL.

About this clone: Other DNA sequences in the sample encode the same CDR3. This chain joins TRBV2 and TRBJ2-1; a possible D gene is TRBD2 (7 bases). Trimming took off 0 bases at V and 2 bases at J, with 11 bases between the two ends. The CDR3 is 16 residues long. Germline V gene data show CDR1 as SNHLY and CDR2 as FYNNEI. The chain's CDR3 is CASSEAGGPPYNEQFF. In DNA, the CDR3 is TGTGCCAGCAGTGAAGCGGGGGGGCCTCCCTACAATGAGCAGTTCTTC.

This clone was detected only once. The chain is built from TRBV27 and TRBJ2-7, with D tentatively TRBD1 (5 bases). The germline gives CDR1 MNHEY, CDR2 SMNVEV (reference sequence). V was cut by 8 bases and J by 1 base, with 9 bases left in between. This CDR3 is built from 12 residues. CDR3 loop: CASWGSSYEQYF. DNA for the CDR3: TGTGCCAGCTGGGGCAGTTCCTACGAGCAGTACTTC.

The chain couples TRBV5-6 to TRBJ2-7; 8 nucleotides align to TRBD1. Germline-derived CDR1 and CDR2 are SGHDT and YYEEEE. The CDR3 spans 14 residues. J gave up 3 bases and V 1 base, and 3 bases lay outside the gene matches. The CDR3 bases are TGTGCCAGCAGCTTGAGGGACAGGTACTACGAGCAGTACTTC. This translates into CASSLRDRYYEQYF.